Each of the 25 T cell receptor beta chains below was sequenced from the same sample in a study of human T cells and chemical hapten exposure. One entry per CDR3 protein, called by TCRdb with MiXCR from the RACE reads. The sample records around 95,000 distinct CDR3 sequences, 10% to 11% being singletons. As for time point: pre-sensitization, week 0. Treatment indicated: therapeutic diphenylcyclopropenone sensitization with weekly scalp DPC. This sample comprised whole blood, obtained in connection with sensitization to the hapten diphenylcyclopropenone (DPC). The receptor source for this set is a woman aged 55-69 years with alopecia areata. Some clones in this sample may be carry-over from other donors' samples.

The chain couples TRBV20-1 to TRBJ2-3; possibly TRBD2 for D (6 bases). The germline gives CDR1 DFQATT, CDR2 SNEGSKA (reference sequence). The V gene lost 5 bases and the J gene lost 2 bases, with 14 bases spanning the gap. The length of the CDR3 is 14 residues. CDR3 in amino acids: CSAPPGGPTDTQYF. CDR3 nucleotides: TGCAGTGCTCCCCCCGGGGGTCCCACAGATACGCAGTATTTT.

This clonotype has ten or more counts. The chain has TRBV19 and TRBJ2-1; TRBD2 matches at 8 bases. V was clipped by 3 bases and J by 6 bases; unmatched bases: 10. Germline CDR1 reads LNHDA; CDR2 reads SQIVND (reference sequence). The CDR3 contains 16 residues. Here the CDR3 reads CASSIRPGLVPNEQFF. The CDR3 DNA follows: TGTGCCAGTAGTATCAGACCGGGACTAGTGCCCAATGAGCAGTTCTTC. Supplemented by reference TRBV19 and TRBJ2-1, the full variable domain reads DGGITQSPKYLFRKEGQNVTLSCEQNLNHDAMYWYRQDPGQGLRLIYYSQIVNDFQKGDIAEGYSVSREKKESFPLTVTSAQKNPTAFYLCASSIRPGLVPNEQFFGPGTRLTVL.

In this sample, this clonotype turned up a few times. This sequence joins TRBV24-1 and TRBJ2-1; no clear D gene. The ends were cut back, 4 bases at V and 8 bases at J, with 11 bases in the middle. Germline-derived CDR1 and CDR2 are KGHDR and SFDVKD. There are 13 residues in the CDR3. This CDR3 is CATSDRGNDEQFF. CDR3 DNA sequence: TGTGCCACCAGTGACCGAGGTAACGATGAGCAGTTCTTC.

This clonotype was counted at least ten times. J is TRBJ1-2 and V is TRBV19, with 8 bases matching TRBD1. V shed 5 bases, J shed 2 bases, and the junction held 7 bases outside the gene matches. This CDR3 spans 15 amino acids. Germline V lookup: CDR1 LNHDA, CDR2 SQIVND (reference sequence). In DNA, the CDR3 is TGTGCCAGTAGTCCAGACAGGGGCACGAACTATGGCTACACCTTC. This gives the protein CASSPDRGTNYGYTF.

This clonotype has a single count. V is TRBV11-1 and J is TRBJ2-1, with 8 bases identical to TRBD2. CDR3 length: 15 residues. V was clipped by 3 bases and J by 6 bases; unmatched bases: 7. Germline V gene lookup returns CDR1 SGHAT and CDR2 FQDESV (reference sequence). CDR3 region: CASSFELAGINEQFF. The CDR3 coding sequence is TGTGCCAGCAGCTTCGAGTTAGCGGGGATCAATGAGCAGTTCTTC.

The chain joins TRBV7-9 to TRBJ1-1; TRBD1 might be the D (6 bases). The ends were cut back, 1 base at V and 6 bases at J, with 12 bases in the middle. Per the germline V gene, CDR1 is SEHNR and CDR2 is FQNEAQ (reference sequence). The length of the CDR3 is 14 residues. This chain's CDR3 is CASSLGGGGAEAFF. The CDR3 DNA follows: TGTGCCAGCAGCTTAGGTGGAGGGGGGGCTGAAGCTTTCTTT.

The table lists this clonotype with a few counts. V is TRBV7-9 and J is TRBJ2-1; 8 bases line up with TRBD2. Germline CDR1 is SEHNR and CDR2 is FQNEAQ (reference sequence). V lost 7 bases to trimming and J lost 6 bases; unmatched junction nucleotides: 11. The CDR3 totals 15 residues. The CDR3 bases are TGTGCCAGCACCCCCCCCGGGGGGGCCCCCAATGAGCAGTTCTTC. Translation gives CASTPPGGAPNEQFF.

The rearrangement joins TRBV10-3 to TRBJ2-7, with 7 bases aligning to TRBD1. V lost 6 bases and J lost 3; bases outside the gene matches: 5. The CDR3 runs to 13 residues. From germline, CDR1 is ENHRY and CDR2 SYGVKD. The CDR3 nucleotides read TGTGCCATCAGCACGGGACAGTACTACGAGCAGTACTTC. Translated, it gives CAISTGQYYEQYF.

This clonotype appeared a few times. The V gene is TRBV10-3, the J gene TRBJ1-6, with TRBD1 matching over 7 bases. From germline, CDR1 is ENHRY and CDR2 SYGVKD. This CDR3 has 13 residues. V gave up 9 bases and J gave up 7 bases; unmatched junction bases: 6. The CDR3 sequence is CAMQGDLNSPLHF. The CDR3, as DNA: TGTGCCATGCAGGGGGACCTAAATTCACCCCTCCACTTT.

This clonotype has a count of ten or more. J is TRBJ1-2 and V is TRBV9, with TRBD1 identical over 8 bases. Germline V gene data show CDR1 as SGDLS and CDR2 as YYNGEE. This CDR3 has 13 amino acids. The trim removed 6 bases at V and 2 bases at J, leaving 3 bases unmatched. CDR3 DNA sequence: TGTGCCAGCACCCGGACAGGGAACTATGGCTACACCTTC. Translating gives CASTRTGNYGYTF.

This clonotype has more than one count but fewer than ten. The V gene is TRBV5-4, the J gene TRBJ1-2, with 8 bases matching TRBD1. The CDR3 covers 14 residues. Germline V gene lookup returns CDR1 SGHNT and CDR2 YYREEE (reference sequence). Trimming took 3 bases from V and 3 from J; bases not matched to a gene: 4. This CDR3 reads CASSWKTGDYGYTF. The CDR3 nucleotides are TGTGCCAGCAGCTGGAAGACAGGGGACTATGGCTACACCTTC. The whole variable domain, filled in from reference TRBV5-4 and TRBJ1-2, reads ETGVTQSPTHLIKTRGQQVTLRCSSQSGHNTVSWYQQALGQGPQFIFQYYREEENGRGNFPPRFSGLQFPNYSSELNVNALELDDSALYLCASSWKTGDYGYTFGSGTRLTVV.

This clonotype appeared a few times. V and J are TRBV6-5 and TRBJ1-3; D is uncertain. V was cut by 4 bases and J by 0 bases, with 10 bases left in between. This CDR3 has 15 residues. The germline gives CDR1 MNHEY, CDR2 SVGAGI. CDR3 DNA: TGTGCCAGCAGTTCAGGCCGTACCTCTGGAAACACCATATATTTT. This encodes CASSSGRTSGNTIYF.

A few counts support this clonotype. The J gene is TRBJ1-4, the V gene TRBV25-1; D is ambiguous. Germline V lookup: CDR1 MGHDK, CDR2 SYGVNS. V lost 3 bases and J lost 11, with 10 bases in between. The CDR3 is 12 amino acids. The CDR3: CASSESERKLFF. As DNA, the CDR3 is TGTGCCAGCAGTGAGTCAGAGAGGAAACTGTTTTTT.

This clonotype showed up many times. The rearrangement joins TRBV7-9 to TRBJ2-6; 9 bases line up with TRBD1. The CDR3 contains 18 residues. Germline V gene sequence: CDR1 SEHNR, CDR2 FQNEAQ (reference sequence). V shed 3 bases and J 1 base; nucleotides not matched to a gene: 7. The CDR3 DNA is TGTGCCAGCAGCTTCCGGGACAGGGTCCCTTCTGGGGCCAACGTCCTGACTTTC. Protein product: CASSFRDRVPSGANVLTF.

The genes are TRBV3-1 and TRBJ1-5, with D uncertain. Germline assignment: CDR1 LGHDT and CDR2 YNNKEL (reference sequence). This CDR3 region has 15 residues. Trimming cost V 0 bases and J 5 bases, with 11 bases left between them. The CDR3 reads CASSQDMYRDQPQHF. The CDR3 nucleotides are TGTGCCAGCAGCCAAGATATGTACAGAGATCAGCCCCAGCATTTT. Full variable domain (remainder filled in from reference TRBV3-1 and TRBJ1-5): DTAVSQTPKYLVTQMGNDKSIKCEQNLGHDTMYWYKQDSKKFLKIMFSYNNKELIINETVPNRFSPKSPDKAHLNLHINSLELGDSAVYFCASSQDMYRDQPQHFGDGTRLSIL.

This clonotype was counted between two and nine times. The V and J genes are TRBV18 and TRBJ1-5; D not certain. Germline CDR1 and CDR2: KGHSH and LQKENI. The CDR3 contains 14 residues. The V and J ends lost 3 bases and 8 bases respectively, with 14 bases between them. CDR3 nucleotide sequence: TGTGCCAGCTCACCCACAGTCGTAAGTGAGCCCCAGCATTTT. As protein: CASSPTVVSEPQHF. Full variable domain (rest looked up from reference TRBV18 and TRBJ1-5): NAGVMQNPRHLVRRRGQEARLRCSPMKGHSHVYWYRQLPEEGLKFMVYLQKENIIDESGMPKERFSAEFPKEGPSILRIQQVVRGDSAAYFCASSPTVVSEPQHFGDGTRLSIL.

This clonotype was counted many times. The chain uses TRBV11-2 and TRBJ2-5; no clear D gene. Trimming took off 3 bases at V and 2 bases at J, with 7 bases between the two ends. This CDR3 is 13 amino acids long. Germline V lookup: CDR1 SGHAT, CDR2 FQNNGV. CDR3 in amino acids: CASSFSVQETQYF. CDR3 sequence (DNA): TGTGCCAGCAGCTTCTCAGTACAAGAGACCCAGTACTTC.

This clonotype showed up just a few times. The V and J genes are TRBV23-1 and TRBJ2-2, with a tentative D call TRBD2 (6 bases). TRBV23-1 is noted as an ORF with a role that remains uncertain. V shed 0 bases and J shed 0 bases, with 11 bases lying between them. The CDR3 has 17 residues. The CDR3 bases are TGCGCCAGCAGTCAATCGCGGGGAGTACCGAACACCGGGGAGCTGTTTTTT. This sequence encodes CASSQSRGVPNTGELFF.

This chain connects TRBV7-9 to TRBJ1-1; D not certain. The CDR3 is 14 amino acids. Germline lookup yields CDR1 SEHNR and CDR2 FQNEAQ (reference sequence). Between the trimmed V and J ends, which lost 1 base and 2 bases, there was a span of 8 bases. CDR3 sequence (DNA): TGTGCCAGCAGCTTAGGGGAGGGTAACACTGAAGCTTTCTTT. This translates into CASSLGEGNTEAFF.

The CDR3 region has the DNA TGTGCCAGCAGCTTTTTTGCAGGGGGGCGAGAGCAGTACTTC. The encoded protein is CASSFFAGGREQYF. The J gene is TRBJ2-7, the V gene TRBV7-2; maybe TRBD1 (7 bases). The CDR3 has 14 amino acids. V gave up 3 bases and J gave up 7 bases, with 16 bases separating them. The germline V gene encodes CDR1 SGHTA and CDR2 FQGNSA.

The chain has TRBV20-1 and TRBJ2-1; D perhaps matches TRBD1 (5 bases). The V gene lost 2 bases and the J gene lost 5 bases, with 13 bases spanning the gap. CDR1 DFQATT and CDR2 SNEGSKA come from the germline V gene (reference sequence). The CDR3 is 14 amino acids. The CDR3 is CSARQGRLDNEQFF. The CDR3 DNA reads TGCAGTGCTAGACAGGGTAGACTCGACAATGAGCAGTTCTTC.

This clonotype showed up just a few times. The chain uses TRBV9 and TRBJ2-3; D unclear. Germline V gene sequence: CDR1 SGDLS, CDR2 YYNGEE. V was trimmed by 1 base and J by 3 bases, leaving 3 bases between them. This CDR3 contains 12 residues. The CDR3 bases are TGTGCCAGCAGCGTAAGGACAGATACGCAGTATTTT. It yields the protein CASSVRTDTQYF.

Regarding this clonotype: At one end, the junction sequence differs from germline, possibly due to a read error. The CDR3 spells CACSFGTGVAFSMAFF. The CDR3 DNA is TGTGCCTGCAGCTTCGGGACAGGGGTTGCCTTTTCGATGGCTTTCTTT. This chain links TRBV13 with TRBJ1-1; 10 nucleotides align to TRBD1. Looked up from germline, CDR1 is PRHDT and CDR2 is FYEKMQ (reference sequence). This CDR3 has 16 residues.

This clonotype came up many times. An end of the junction differs from the germline gene, which may be a read error. This chain joins TRBV28 and TRBJ1-4; D is undetermined. The germline V gene has CDR1 MDHEN and CDR2 SYDVKM. The CDR3 loop spans 11 amino acids. The CDR3 loop reads CASSWRDIPFF. CDR3 nucleotide sequence: TGCGCCAGCAGTTGGAGAGACATCCCGTTTTTT.

The CDR3 DNA reads as TGCAGCGTTCAGACAGGGTTTGGAGATACGCAGTATTTT. Protein product: CSVQTGFGDTQYF. This rearrangement joins TRBV29-1 to TRBJ2-3; 7 bases are a match to TRBD1. V was clipped by 5 bases and J by 5 bases; unmatched bases: 7. The CDR3 runs to 13 residues. CDR1 and CDR2 (germline): SQVTM, ANQGSEA.